Described below is a single T cell receptor (beta chain) sequence and its context. This receptor's antigen is unknown. No base-level quality is on record; no much larger clone is a single base apart. The V end gives up 1 base and the J end 7 bases, leaving 8 bases in the junction not matched to a gene. Based on the germline V gene (reference sequence), the CDR1 and CDR2 sequences are DFQATT and SNEGSKA. The CDR3 holds 16 amino acids from the cysteine to the phenylalanine. The CDR3 DNA has 48 bases and is translated from base 1. The sample is drawn from a study of T-cell reconstitution after alpha-beta-depleted transplantation in children (dated by TCRdb to 2016 to 2017). In terms of the full investigation: T-cell immune reconstitution after TCRalphabeta/CD19-depleted allogeneic hematopoietic cell transplantation in children was quantitatively tracked in the study by means of TCR repertoire profiling.

The method was PCR. The sequencer was an Illumina HiSeq 2500. TCR library preparation used molecular barcoding, with unique molecular identifiers applied to normalize quantification of the TCRbeta repertoire. The public sequencing data were trimmed at Q25 with fastp and processed into clonotypes with MiXCR by TCRdb, which kept only in-frame beta chains. Each CDR3 protein gets just one entry, which takes the most common genes and DNA from the rows behind it. In all, the sample holds about 500,000 distinct CDR3 sequences, and approximately 32% of those were seen once. The leading ten clones occupy approximately 2.3% of the sample.

Sequencing was performed on PBMCs from the stem cell graft donor, taken from the stem cell graft. The chain uses TRBV20-1 and TRBJ2-5; the junction holds 14 bases that match TRBD2. The clonotype was recovered from a human donor who donated a stem cell graft to a child with aplastic anemia. The CDR3 is CSARGGLAGDGATQYF. In nucleotide form, the sequence is TGCAGTGCTAGAGGGGGACTAGCGGGAGATGGCGCGACCCAGTACTTC.